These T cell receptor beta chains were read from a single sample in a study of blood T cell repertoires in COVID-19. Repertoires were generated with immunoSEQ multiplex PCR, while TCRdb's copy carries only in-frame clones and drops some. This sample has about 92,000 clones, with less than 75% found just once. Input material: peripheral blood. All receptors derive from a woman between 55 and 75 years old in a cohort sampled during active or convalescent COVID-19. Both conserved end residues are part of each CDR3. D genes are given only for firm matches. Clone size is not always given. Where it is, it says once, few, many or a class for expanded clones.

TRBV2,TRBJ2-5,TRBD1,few,TGTGCCAGCAGTGAAGCGGACAGGGGGTTTCACTTC,CASSEADRGFHF
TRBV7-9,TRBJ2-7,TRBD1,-,TGTGCCAGCAGCCCAGGACAGGGCAAACTCTACGAGCAGTACTTC,CASSPGQGKLYEQYF
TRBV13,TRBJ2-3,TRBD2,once,TGTGCCAGCAGCTTAGTCCTAGCGGGGGCCAAAAGCACAGATACGCAGTATTTT,CASSLVLAGAKSTDTQYF
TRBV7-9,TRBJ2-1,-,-,TGTGCCAGCAGCTTAGGGTCTAGAGGGAACAATGAGCAGTTCTTC,CASSLGSRGNNEQFF
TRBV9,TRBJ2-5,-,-,TGTGCCAGCAGCGCGTTCGTGGGGCGAGAGACCCAGTACTTC,CASSAFVGRETQYF
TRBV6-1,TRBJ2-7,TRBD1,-,TGTGCCAGCAGTGAAGCATCTAAGGGGGCCCCCTACGAGCAGTACTTC,CASSEASKGAPYEQYF
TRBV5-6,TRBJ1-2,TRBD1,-,TGTGCCAGCAGCTTCGGGACAGGGAGCGTAAACTATGGCTACACCTTC,CASSFGTGSVNYGYTF
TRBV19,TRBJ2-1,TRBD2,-,TGTGCCAGTAGTCCTAGCGGGTTCTCCTACAATGAGCAGTTCTTC,CASSPSGFSYNEQFF
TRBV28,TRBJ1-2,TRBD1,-,TGTGCCAGCAGTTTCGGACAGGGATCCGTTGGCTACACCTTC,CASSFGQGSVGYTF
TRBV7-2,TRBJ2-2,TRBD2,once,TGTGCCAGCAGCCCGGGGGGGGGCAGGACCGGGGAGCTGTTTTTT,CASSPGGGRTGELFF
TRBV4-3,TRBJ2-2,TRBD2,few,TGCGCCAGCAGCGAACCTCGTTGGGGGGGGGACACCGGGGAGCTGTTTTTT,CASSEPRWGGDTGELFF
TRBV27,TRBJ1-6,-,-,TGTGCCAGCAGCCCGGACAGAATCTATTCACCCCTCCACTTT,CASSPDRIYSPLHF
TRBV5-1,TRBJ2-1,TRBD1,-,TGCGCCAGCAGTAAGGGACAGGGGAACCCCAATGAGCAGTTCTTC,CASSKGQGNPNEQFF
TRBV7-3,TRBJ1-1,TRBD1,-,TGTGCCAGCAGCTCCCAGGGGGGGAACACTGAAGCTTTCTTT,CASSSQGGNTEAFF
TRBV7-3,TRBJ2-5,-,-,TGTGCCAGCAGCTTAGAACGAGGGGAGACCCAGTACTTC,CASSLERGETQYF
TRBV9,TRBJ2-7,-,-,TGTGCCAGCAGCGTAGCTCCTAGTTACGAGCAGTACTTC,CASSVAPSYEQYF
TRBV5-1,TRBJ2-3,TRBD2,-,TGCGCCAGCAGCTTGGTTAGCGGGGGTCAGACAGATACGCAGTATTTT,CASSLVSGGQTDTQYF
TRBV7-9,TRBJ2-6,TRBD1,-,TGTGCCAGCAGCTCTCGACAGGGCCTTTCTGGGGCCAACGTCCTGACTTTC,CASSSRQGLSGANVLTF
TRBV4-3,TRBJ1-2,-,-,TGCGCCAGCAGCCAAAGGATAGGGGGAGACTATGGCTACACCTTC,CASSQRIGGDYGYTF
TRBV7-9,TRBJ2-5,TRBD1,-,TGTGCCAGCAGCTTAACAGGGGGCCGGTTCTACCAAGAGACCCAGTACTTC,CASSLTGGRFYQETQYF
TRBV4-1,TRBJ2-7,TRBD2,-,TGCGCCAGCAGCCAAGATCTGTACGGGAGGAGCTCCTACGAGCAGTACTTC,CASSQDLYGRSSYEQYF
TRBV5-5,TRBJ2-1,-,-,TGTGCCAGCAGCTTGTCTGCGGGACTTTCCTACAATGAGCAGTTCTTC,CASSLSAGLSYNEQFF
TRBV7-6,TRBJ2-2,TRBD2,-,TGTGCCAGCAGCCCGAGACTAGCGGAGGGCCCCGGGGAGCTGTTTTTT,CASSPRLAEGPGELFF
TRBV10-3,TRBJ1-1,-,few,TGTGCCATCAGTGATAACCGGGGTAGATTGAACACTGAAGCTTTCTTT,CAISDNRGRLNTEAFF
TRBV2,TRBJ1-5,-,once,TGTGCCAGCAGTGATGGTACAGGAAATCAGCCCCAGCATTTT,CASSDGTGNQPQHF
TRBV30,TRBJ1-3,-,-,TGTGCCTGGAGTGGCGTAGGAAACACCATATATTTT,CAWSGVGNTIYF